This TCR beta chain was retrieved from a study of blood T cell repertoires in COVID-19. Study in general: Samples representing acute and convalescent COVID-19 were sourced from the United States, Italy and Spain. PBMCs, B-cell-depleted T cells, or T cells were the source of the cDNA or gDNA that made up the material.

V shed 1 base, J shed 5 bases, and the junction held 11 bases outside the gene matches. Germline CDR1 reads SGHRS; CDR2 reads YFSETQ. The CDR3 runs to 16 residues. The assay was immunoSEQ multiplex PCR, and TCRdb's table has in-frame clones only and misses some. The table has 250,000 to 350,000 clones, more than 80% seen once; the top ten hold 3%. The rearrangement joins TRBV5-1 to TRBJ2-7, with 8 bases matching TRBD1. The receptor's source is a woman under 40 with active or convalescent COVID-19. Sequencing was carried out using peripheral blood. The CDR3 sequence: CASSLKDREIPHEQYF. DNA for the CDR3: TGCGCCAGCAGCTTGAAGGACAGGGAGATTCCCCACGAGCAGTACTTC.